Below are 5 T cell receptor beta chains sequenced from a single sample in a study of cytomegalovirus exposure and HLA in healthy donors. Produced via immunoSEQ multiplex PCR; TCRdb's table is partial and in-frame only. The top ten hold roughly 1.5% of the sample, which has fewer than 250,000 clones, about 83% seen once. Sequenced sample: PBMCs. Source of these receptors: a young woman in good health and CMV-seronegative.

The chain links TRBV7-8 to TRBJ2-1; 10 nucleotides align to TRBD2. CDR1 is SGHVS, CDR2 FQNEAQ, per germline. V shed 6 bases, J shed 5 bases, and the junction held 4 bases outside the gene matches. The CDR3 totals 14 residues. In nucleotides, the CDR3 is TGTGCCAGCAGAAAAGGACTAGCGGACAATGAGCAGTTCTTC. This encodes CASRKGLADNEQFF.

This chain uses TRBV6-5 with TRBJ1-1, with D unclear. CDR1 and CDR2 from the germline V gene are MNHEY and SVGAGI. V lost 2 bases to trimming and J lost 5 bases, with 9 bases between them. The CDR3 spans 13 residues. Here the CDR3 reads CASSYLSGTEAFF. The CDR3 coding sequence is TGTGCCAGCAGTTACCTCTCGGGGACTGAAGCTTTCTTT.

The chain is built from TRBV7-9 and TRBJ1-4, with D maybe TRBD1 (5 bases). The CDR3 extends over 15 amino acids. CDR1 and CDR2 from the germline V gene are SEHNR and FQNEAQ (reference sequence). Trimming removed 1 base at V and 2 bases at J, with 8 bases between. DNA of the CDR3: TGTGCCAGCAGCTTAGATCAGGGTACTAATGAAAAACTGTTTTTT. Protein: CASSLDQGTNEKLFF. The full variable domain, in which reference TRBV7-9 and TRBJ1-4 provide the parts outside the CDR3, is DTGVSQNPRHKITKRGQNVTFRCDPISEHNRLYWYRQTLGQGPEFLTYFQNEAQLEKSRLLSDRFSAERPKGSFSTLEIQRTEQGDSAMYLCASSLDQGTNEKLFFGSGTQLSVL.

The chain uses TRBV2 and TRBJ2-2, with TRBD2 matching 9 bases. CDR1 is SNHLY, CDR2 FYNNEI, per germline. The CDR3 loop spans 14 amino acids. Losses at the gene ends were 7 bases for V and 4 bases for J; bases not matched to a gene: 4. The CDR3 protein is CASISGGLTGELFF. Written as DNA, the CDR3 is TGTGCCAGCATTAGCGGGGGCCTCACCGGGGAGCTGTTTTTT.

The rearrangement joins TRBV27 to TRBJ2-7, with TRBD2 matching 9 bases. The CDR3 consists of 15 residues. Germline CDR1 reads MNHEY; CDR2 reads SMNVEV (reference sequence). After removal of 1 base from V and 4 bases from J, the junction contained 5 bases not matched to a gene. The CDR3 nucleotides are TGTGCCAGCAGTTTATTAGCGGGAGCCCATTACGAGCAGTACTTC. Amino acid sequence: CASSLLAGAHYEQYF.